The entry below gives a single TCR beta chain sequence along with its context. The antigen is not known. Time point meaning: pretreatment peripheral blood. The data were obtained in a study of PD-L1 blockade in urothelial cancer. Study information: Bladder-origin urothelial cancer in males covered about 85% of the roughly 29 patients. Blood samples had a median of approximately 150,000 T cells. Study-wide results and caveats: Durable-benefit cases showed more tumor-associated blood clone expansion at 3 weeks.

The authors spiked synthetic TCR analog templates into each PCR. The data were produced by immunoSEQ multiplex PCR, yet TCRdb's version contains in-frame clones alone and is incomplete. Among 95,000 to 100,000 clones, around 86% were seen once, and the ten largest hold 2% to 2.5%. This CDR3 spans 14 amino acids. This rearrangement joins TRBV1 to TRBJ2-5; the table's D call, TRBD2, has no DNA check behind it. TRBV1 is a pseudogene segment. This sequence originates from a man aged 60-69 years with urothelial cancer. The sample was PBMCs, taken around atezolizumab (anti-PD-L1) treatment. The CDR3 loop is CTSLKASFPETQYF. Here the CDR3 DNA reads TGCACCAGCCTCAAAGCCTCCTTTCCAGAGACCCAGTACTTC.